This TCR beta chain was sequenced in a study of blood T cells in healthy people across ages. Study-level results: Higher diversity and more naive CD4+ cells were features of long-lived donors, compared to aged donors.

This CDR3 spans 14 amino acids. Losses at the gene ends were 1 base for V and 13 bases for J; bases not matched to a gene: 9. Per germline, CDR1 LGHDT and CDR2 YNNKEL (reference sequence). Alongside a J-beta primer mix, a sample-barcoded 5' primer served in a second PCR lasting 7 to 11 cycles. A template-switch adaptor containing 12 random nucleotides labeled each cDNA molecule. TCRdb reprocessed the 5' RACE reads via MiXCR and lists one record per CDR3 protein. The profile shows around 1,500,000 distinct CDR3 sequences, roughly 30% of them singletons. Regarding this clonotype: The target antigen is unknown.

The source of this sequence is a woman aged 25-40 years in good health. The chain carries TRBV3-1 and TRBJ2-4, with TRBD1 matching 8 bases. Specimen: blood. In nucleotides, the CDR3 is TGTGCCAGCAGCCAAGGCAGGGGGCAAACGGAGCAGTACTTC. It translates to CASSQGRGQTEQYF.